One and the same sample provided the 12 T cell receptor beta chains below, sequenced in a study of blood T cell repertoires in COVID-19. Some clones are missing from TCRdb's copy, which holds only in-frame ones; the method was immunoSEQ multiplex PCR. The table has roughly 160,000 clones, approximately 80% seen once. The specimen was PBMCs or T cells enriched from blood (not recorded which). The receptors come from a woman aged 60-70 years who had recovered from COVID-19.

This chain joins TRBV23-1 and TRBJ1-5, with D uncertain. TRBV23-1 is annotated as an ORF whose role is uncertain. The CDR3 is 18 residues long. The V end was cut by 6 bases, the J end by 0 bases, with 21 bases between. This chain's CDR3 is CASSALRDRGNSNQPQHF. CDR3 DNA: TGCGCCAGCAGCGCATTACGCGACCGAGGGAATAGCAATCAGCCCCAGCATTTT.

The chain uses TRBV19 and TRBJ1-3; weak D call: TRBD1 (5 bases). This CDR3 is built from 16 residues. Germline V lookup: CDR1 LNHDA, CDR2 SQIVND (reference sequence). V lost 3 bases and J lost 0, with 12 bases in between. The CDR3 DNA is TGTGCCAGTAGTATTCAGGGTGAGATCTCTGGAAACACCATATATTTT. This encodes CASSIQGEISGNTIYF.

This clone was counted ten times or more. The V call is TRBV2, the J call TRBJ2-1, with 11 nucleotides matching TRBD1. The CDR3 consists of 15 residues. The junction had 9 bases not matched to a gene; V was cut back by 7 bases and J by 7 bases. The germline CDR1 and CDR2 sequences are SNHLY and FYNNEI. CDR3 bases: TGTGCCAGCACCGGCCGGGACAGGGGGAGGAATGAGCAGTTCTTC. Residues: CASTGRDRGRNEQFF.

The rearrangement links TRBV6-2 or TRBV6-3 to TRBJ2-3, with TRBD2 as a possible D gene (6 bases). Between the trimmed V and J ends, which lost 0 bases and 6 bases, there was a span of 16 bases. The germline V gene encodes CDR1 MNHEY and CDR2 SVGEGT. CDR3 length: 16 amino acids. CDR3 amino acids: CASSYSGWDSGDTQYF. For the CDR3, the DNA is TGTGCCAGCAGTTACTCGGGCTGGGACTCGGGGGATACGCAGTATTTT.

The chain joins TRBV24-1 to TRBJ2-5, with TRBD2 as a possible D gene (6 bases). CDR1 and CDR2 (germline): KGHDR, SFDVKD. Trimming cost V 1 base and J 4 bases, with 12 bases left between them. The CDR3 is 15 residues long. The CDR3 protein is CATSDFGPGGETQYF. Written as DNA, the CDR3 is TGTGCCACCAGTGATTTTGGTCCCGGGGGAGAGACCCAGTACTTC.

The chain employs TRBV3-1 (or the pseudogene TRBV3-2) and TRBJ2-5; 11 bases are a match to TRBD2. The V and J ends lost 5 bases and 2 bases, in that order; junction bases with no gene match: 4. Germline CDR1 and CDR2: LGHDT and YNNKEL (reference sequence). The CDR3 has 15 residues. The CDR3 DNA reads TGTGCCAGCAGCTTACGACTAGCGGGGCAAGAGACCCAGTACTTC. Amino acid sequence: CASSLRLAGQETQYF.

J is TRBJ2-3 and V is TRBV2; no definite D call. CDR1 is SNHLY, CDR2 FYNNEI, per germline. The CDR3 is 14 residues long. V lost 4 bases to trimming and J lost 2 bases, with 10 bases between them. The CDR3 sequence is CASSGQALTDTQYF. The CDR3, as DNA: TGTGCCAGCAGTGGCCAGGCTCTCACAGATACGCAGTATTTT.

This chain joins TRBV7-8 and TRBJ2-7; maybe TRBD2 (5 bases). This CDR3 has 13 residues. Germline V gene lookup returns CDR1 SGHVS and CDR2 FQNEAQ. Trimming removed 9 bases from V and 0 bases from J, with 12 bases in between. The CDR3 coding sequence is TGTGCCAGTCTAGATGGGAGCTCCTACGAGCAGTACTTC. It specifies CASLDGSSYEQYF. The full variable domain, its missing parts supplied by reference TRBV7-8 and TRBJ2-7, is GAGVSQSPRYKVAKRGQDVALRCDPISGHVSLFWYQQALGQGPEFLTYFQNEAQLDKSGLPSDRFFAERPEGSVSTLKIQRTQQEDSAVYLCASLDGSSYEQYFGPGTRLTVT.

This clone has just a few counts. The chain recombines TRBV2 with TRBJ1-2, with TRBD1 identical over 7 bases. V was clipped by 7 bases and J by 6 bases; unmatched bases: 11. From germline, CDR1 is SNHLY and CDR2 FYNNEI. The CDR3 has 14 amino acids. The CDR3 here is CASKLGTDNHGYTF. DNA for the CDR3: TGTGCCAGCAAGCTAGGGACAGACAACCATGGCTACACCTTC.

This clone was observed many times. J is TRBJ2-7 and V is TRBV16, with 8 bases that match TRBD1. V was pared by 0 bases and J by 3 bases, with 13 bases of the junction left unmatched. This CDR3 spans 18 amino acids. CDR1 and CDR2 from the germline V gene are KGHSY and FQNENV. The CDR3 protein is CASSQSFYVTGGDYEQYF. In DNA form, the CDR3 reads TGTGCCAGCAGCCAATCTTTCTACGTTACAGGGGGAGACTACGAGCAGTACTTC. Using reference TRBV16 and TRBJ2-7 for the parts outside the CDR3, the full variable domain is GEEVAQTPKHLVRGEGQKAKLYCAPIKGHSYVFWYQQVLKNEFKFLISFQNENVFDETGMPKERFSAKCLPNSPCSLEIQATKLEDSAVYFCASSQSFYVTGGDYEQYFGPGTRLTVT.

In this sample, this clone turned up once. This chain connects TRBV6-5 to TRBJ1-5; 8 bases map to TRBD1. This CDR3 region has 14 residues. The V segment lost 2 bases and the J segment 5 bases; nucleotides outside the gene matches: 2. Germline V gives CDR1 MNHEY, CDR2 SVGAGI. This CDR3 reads CASSYRRGHQPQHF. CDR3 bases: TGTGCCAGCAGTTACCGCAGGGGGCATCAGCCCCAGCATTTT.

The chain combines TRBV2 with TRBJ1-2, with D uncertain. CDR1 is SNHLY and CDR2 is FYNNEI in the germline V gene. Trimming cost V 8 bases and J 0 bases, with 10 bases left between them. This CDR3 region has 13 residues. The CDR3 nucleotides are TGTGCCAGCTTAGACTTAGCTAACTATGGCTACACCTTC. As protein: CASLDLANYGYTF.